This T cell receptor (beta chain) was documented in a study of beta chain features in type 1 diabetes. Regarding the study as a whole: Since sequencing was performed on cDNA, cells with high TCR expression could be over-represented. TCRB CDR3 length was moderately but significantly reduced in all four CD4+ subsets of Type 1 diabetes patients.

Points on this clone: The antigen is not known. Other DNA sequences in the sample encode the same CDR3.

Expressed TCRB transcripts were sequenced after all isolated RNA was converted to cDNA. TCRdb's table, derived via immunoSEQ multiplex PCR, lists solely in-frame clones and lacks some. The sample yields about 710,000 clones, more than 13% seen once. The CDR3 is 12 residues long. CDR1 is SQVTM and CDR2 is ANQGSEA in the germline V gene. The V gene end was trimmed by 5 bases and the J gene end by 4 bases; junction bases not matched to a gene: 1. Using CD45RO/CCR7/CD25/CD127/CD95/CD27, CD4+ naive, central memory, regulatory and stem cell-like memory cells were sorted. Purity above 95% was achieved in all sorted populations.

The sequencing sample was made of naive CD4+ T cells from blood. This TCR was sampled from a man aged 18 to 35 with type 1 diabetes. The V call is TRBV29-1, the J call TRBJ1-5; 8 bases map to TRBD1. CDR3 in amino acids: CSVRQGNQPQHF. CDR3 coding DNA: TGCAGCGTTAGACAGGGGAATCAGCCCCAGCATTTT.